A single sample gave rise to the 29 T cell receptor beta chains below, sequenced in a study of monozygotic twins with inflammatory bowel disease. Using the 5' RACE reads, TCRdb records one entry per CDR3 protein without DNA. This repertoire includes 300,000 to 450,000 distinct CDR3 sequences. The material sequenced was blood. These receptors were taken from a human donor with ulcerative colitis or Crohn's disease, or a healthy co-twin of an affected twin (not recorded which).

V gene TRBV7-8 combines with J gene TRBJ2-1; TCRdb's D gene call, TRBD1, goes unchecked for lack of DNA. Germline V gives CDR1 SGHVS, CDR2 FQNEAQ. The CDR3 is made up of 16 amino acids. The CDR3: CASSVETGVLYNEQFF.

This chain connects TRBV19 to TRBJ2-7; TCRdb proposes TRBD1, but this gene call is untestable without DNA. Germline lookup yields CDR1 LNHDA and CDR2 SQIVND (reference sequence). The CDR3 is made up of 13 amino acids. CDR3 amino acids: CASSFRASYEQYF.

The rearrangement links TRBV12-3 or TRBV12-4 to TRBJ1-6. The CDR3 loop spans 14 amino acids. CDR3 sequence reads: CASSTVSYNSPLHF.

This chain connects TRBV6-5 to TRBJ2-3. The germline CDR1 and CDR2 sequences are MNHEY and SVGAGI. The CDR3 is 12 residues long. The CDR3 spells CASRSSADTQYF.

The genes are TRBV7-2 and TRBJ2-3; TCRdb calls TRBD1, which cannot be checked without DNA. The CDR3 has 14 amino acids. In germline, CDR1 is SGHTA, CDR2 FQGNSA. The CDR3 loop reads CASGSSGGGVTQYF.

Here the CDR3 reads CASSRGSGTRSYEQYF. The V and J genes are TRBV5-1 and TRBJ2-7; as DNA is missing, the TRBD2 call by TCRdb cannot be tested. The CDR3 is made up of 16 amino acids. In germline, CDR1 is SGHRS, CDR2 YFSETQ.

The chain employs TRBV5-1 and TRBJ2-3. This CDR3 is 12 amino acids long. Per the germline V gene, CDR1 is SGHRS and CDR2 is YFSETQ. CDR3 loop: CASSLPAVTQYF.

The rearrangement joins TRBV14 to TRBJ2-7; the D call of TRBD2 rests on TCRdb alone, since no DNA is present to check it. This CDR3 contains 15 residues. CDR1 and CDR2 (germline): SGHDN, FVKESK. The CDR3: CASSQLGLLPYEQYF.

The chain links TRBV4-3 to TRBJ1-2; the D call from TCRdb, TRBD1, cannot be confirmed without DNA. Germline V lookup: CDR1 LGHNA, CDR2 YSLEER. There are 15 residues in the CDR3. The CDR3 region is CASSQDVRGEYGYTF.

V and J are TRBV20-1 and TRBJ2-7. Germline loops: CDR1 DFQATT, CDR2 SNEGSKA (reference sequence). The CDR3 is made up of 13 amino acids. The CDR3: CSARDAGLSEQYF.

The chain couples TRBV5-1 to TRBJ2-1; the D call of TRBD1 rests on TCRdb alone, since no DNA is present to check it. Looked up from germline, CDR1 is SGHRS and CDR2 is YFSETQ. The CDR3 spans 15 residues. The chain's CDR3 is CASSFLTQGANEQFF. The full variable domain, its missing parts supplied by reference TRBV5-1 and TRBJ2-1, is KAGVTQTPRYLIKTRGQQVTLSCSPISGHRSVSWYQQTPGQGLQFLFEYFSETQRNKGNFPGRFSGRQFSNSRSEMNVSTLELGDSALYLCASSFLTQGANEQFFGPGTRLTVL.

The chain links TRBV5-1 to TRBJ2-5; TCRdb's D call of TRBD1 is untestable without DNA. Germline-derived CDR1 and CDR2 are SGHRS and YFSETQ. The CDR3 totals 14 residues. The CDR3: CASSSAQARQGQYF.

The CDR3 protein is CASSSSGVSSTDTQYF. The rearrangement joins TRBV7-2 to TRBJ2-3. Germline V gene lookup returns CDR1 SGHTA and CDR2 FQGNSA. The CDR3 is 16 amino acids.

The chain carries TRBV18 and TRBJ1-6. The CDR3 loop spans 17 amino acids. Germline V gene data show CDR1 as KGHSH and CDR2 as LQKENI. CDR3 amino acids: CASSPPGQGSYNSPLHF.

The gene calls are TRBV7-9 and TRBJ2-1; no DNA is available, so the TRBD1 call from TCRdb remains unchecked. The germline CDR1 and CDR2 sequences are SEHNR and FQNEAQ (reference sequence). The CDR3 covers 17 residues. This CDR3 is CASSFPPGVRIFNEQFF.

The rearrangement joins TRBV13 to TRBJ2-3; with no DNA, the TCRdb D assignment of TRBD2 cannot be verified. Germline CDR1 and CDR2: PRHDT and FYEKMQ (reference sequence). This CDR3 has 12 residues. The chain's CDR3 is CASSPGLATQYF.

The V gene is TRBV18, the J gene TRBJ1-5; checking the TCRdb D call of TRBD1 is not possible without DNA. CDR1 is KGHSH and CDR2 is LQKENI in the germline V gene. This CDR3 comprises 16 residues. The CDR3 loop reads CASSGQGARGNQPQHF.

The rearrangement uses TRBV7-9 and TRBJ2-7; TCRdb names TRBD1, which stays unverified in the absence of DNA. CDR3 size: 15 residues. The germline V gene encodes CDR1 SEHNR and CDR2 FQNEAQ (reference sequence). CDR3 residues: CASSAGAGDSYEQYF.

This rearrangement joins TRBV20-1 to TRBJ1-2. CDR3 size: 13 residues. Germline CDR1 DFQATT, CDR2 SNEGSKA (reference sequence). CDR3: CSPPGGANYGYTF.

The CDR3 spells CASSFTGYFQPQHF. V usage is TRBV27 and J usage is TRBJ1-5; no DNA is available, so the TRBD1 call from TCRdb remains unchecked. Germline assignment: CDR1 MNHEY and CDR2 SMNVEV (reference sequence). CDR3 length equals 14 residues.

The chain recombines TRBV20-1 with TRBJ2-7; TCRdb's D call of TRBD1 is untestable without DNA. The CDR3 runs 15 residues. The germline V gene encodes CDR1 DFQATT and CDR2 SNEGSKA (reference sequence). The CDR3 here is CSAPNGLDGGDEQYF.

This rearrangement joins TRBV25-1 to TRBJ2-7; no DNA is available, so the TRBD2 call from TCRdb remains unchecked. The CDR3 is made up of 15 amino acids. Germline assignment: CDR1 MGHDK and CDR2 SYGVNS. CDR3 residues: CASSETTLVGYEQYF.

This chain joins TRBV20-1 and TRBJ2-7; checking the TCRdb D call of TRBD1 is not possible without DNA. Germline V gene lookup returns CDR1 DFQATT and CDR2 SNEGSKA (reference sequence). The CDR3 length is 13 residues. CDR3 protein: CSAEDRQPREQYF.

The V and J genes are TRBV6-2 or TRBV6-3 and TRBJ2-7; there is no DNA to check the TCRdb D call of TRBD1. The germline gives CDR1 MNHEY, CDR2 SVGEGT. This CDR3 is built from 14 residues. The CDR3: CASDGTGGSYEQYF.

The V and J genes are TRBV9 and TRBJ2-2; the TCRdb D gene call, TRBD2, has no DNA to confirm it. Germline-derived CDR1 and CDR2 are SGDLS and YYNGEE. The CDR3 runs to 16 residues. CDR3 sequence reads: CASSAQGLGVTGELFF. Together with reference TRBV9 and TRBJ2-2, the CDR3 gives the full variable domain: DSGVTQTPKHLITATGQRVTLRCSPRSGDLSVYWYQQSLDQGLQFLIQYYNGEERAKGNILERFSAQQFPDLHSELNLSSLELGDSALYFCASSAQGLGVTGELFFGEGSRLTVL.

The V gene is TRBV4-3, the J gene TRBJ2-7; TCRdb's assignment of TRBD1 cannot be checked, as there is no DNA. The CDR3 sequence is 15 residues long. CDR1 LGHNA and CDR2 YSLEER come from the germline V gene. CDR3 sequence reads: CASSQGDTRWSEQYF.

The V gene is TRBV29-1, the J gene TRBJ2-7. This CDR3 contains 14 residues. The germline V gene has CDR1 SQVTM and CDR2 ANQGSEA. The CDR3 region is CSVEDSHEFYEQYF.

This chain connects TRBV6-2 or TRBV6-3 to TRBJ1-1. Germline values: CDR1 MNHEY, CDR2 SVGEGT. This CDR3 comprises 16 residues. The CDR3 loop is CASSYAAGLMNTEAFF.

The gene calls are TRBV7-2 and TRBJ1-1; the D call from TCRdb, TRBD1, cannot be confirmed without DNA. This CDR3 comprises 16 residues. In germline, CDR1 is SGHTA, CDR2 FQGNSA. CDR3 sequence reads: CASSVTGTGYGTEAFF.